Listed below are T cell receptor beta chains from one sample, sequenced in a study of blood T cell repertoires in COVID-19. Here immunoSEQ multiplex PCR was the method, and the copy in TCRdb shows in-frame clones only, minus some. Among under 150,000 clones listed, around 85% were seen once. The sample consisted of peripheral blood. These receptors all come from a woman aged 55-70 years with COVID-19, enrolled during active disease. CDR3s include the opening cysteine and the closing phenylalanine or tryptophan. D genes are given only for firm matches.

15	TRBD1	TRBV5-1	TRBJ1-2	CASSFGQGRNYGYTF
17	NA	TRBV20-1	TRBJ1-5	CSASSLFGDLSNQPQHF
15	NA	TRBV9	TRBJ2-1	CASSVGGGSYNEQFF
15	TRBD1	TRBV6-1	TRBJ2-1	CASSEEQGSYNEQFF
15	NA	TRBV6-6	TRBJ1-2	CASSYLGTPNYGYTF
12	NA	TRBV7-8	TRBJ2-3	CASRENTDTQYF
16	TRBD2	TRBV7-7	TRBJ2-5	CASSLGAGLAQETQYF
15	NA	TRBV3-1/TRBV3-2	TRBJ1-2	CASSQDAGYLGGYTF
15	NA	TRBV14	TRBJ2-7	CASSLQTGRLGEQYF
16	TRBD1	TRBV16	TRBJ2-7	CASSQSGTGGFREQYF
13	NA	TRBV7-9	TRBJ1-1	CASSLAAGAEAFF
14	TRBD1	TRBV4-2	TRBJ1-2	CASSQNQGGNGYTF
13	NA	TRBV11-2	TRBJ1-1	CASSSSGATEAFF
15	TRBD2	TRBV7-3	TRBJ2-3	CASSSTSGGPGTQYF
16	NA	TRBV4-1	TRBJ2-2	CASSHVGQGITGELFF
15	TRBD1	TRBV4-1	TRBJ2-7	CASSHGQGARYEQYF
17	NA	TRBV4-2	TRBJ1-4	CASSRPNGGRVDEKLFF
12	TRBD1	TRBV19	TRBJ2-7	CASSTTGVEQYF
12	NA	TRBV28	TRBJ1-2	CASSSRGYGYTF